This TCR beta chain is from a study of cytomegalovirus exposure and HLA in healthy donors. Study-wide context: Of around 410 genotyped donors, roughly 76% grouped in the Caucasian-associated ancestry cluster.

This clone was observed a single time. Its antigen remains unidentified. Study-wide results and limits: It was approximately 160 TCR beta chains that were listed as cytomegalovirus-associated.

The CDR3 loop spans 12 amino acids. With V trimmed by 7 bases and J by 4 bases, 0 bases remained unmatched. Germline CDR1 SGDLS, CDR2 YYNGEE. Primers for the PCR totalled 60 Vbeta and 13 Jbeta. Measured with immunoSEQ multiplex PCR; TCRdb has only the in-frame clones, and not every one. Of some 120,000 clones listed, 70% to 80% are singletons. This chain connects TRBV9 to TRBJ1-5; 9 positions agree with TRBD1. The receptor was isolated from a woman under 30 in good health and CMV-seronegative. Sequenced: PBMCs. The CDR3 loop reads CASGQGNQPQHF. Written as DNA, the CDR3 is TGTGCCAGCGGACAGGGGAATCAGCCCCAGCATTTT. Drawing the rest from reference TRBV9 and TRBJ1-5, the complete variable domain is DSGVTQTPKHLITATGQRVTLRCSPRSGDLSVYWYQQSLDQGLQFLIQYYNGEERAKGNILERFSAQQFPDLHSELNLSSLELGDSALYFCASGQGNQPQHFGDGTRLSIL.